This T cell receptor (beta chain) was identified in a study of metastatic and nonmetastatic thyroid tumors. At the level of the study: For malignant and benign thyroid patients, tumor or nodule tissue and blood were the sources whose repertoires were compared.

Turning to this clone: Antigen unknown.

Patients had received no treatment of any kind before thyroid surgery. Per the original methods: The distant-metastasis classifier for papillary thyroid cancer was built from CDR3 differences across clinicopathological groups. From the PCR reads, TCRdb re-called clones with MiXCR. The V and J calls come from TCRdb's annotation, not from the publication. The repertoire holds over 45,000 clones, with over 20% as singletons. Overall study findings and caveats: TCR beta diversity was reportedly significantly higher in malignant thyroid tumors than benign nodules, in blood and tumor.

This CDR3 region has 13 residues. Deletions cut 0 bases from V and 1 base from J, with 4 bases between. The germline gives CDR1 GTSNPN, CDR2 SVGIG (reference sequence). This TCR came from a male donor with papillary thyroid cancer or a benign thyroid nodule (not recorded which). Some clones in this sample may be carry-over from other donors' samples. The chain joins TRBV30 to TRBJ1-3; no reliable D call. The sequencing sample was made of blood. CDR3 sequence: CAWSVRSGNTIYF. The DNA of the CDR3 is TGTGCCTGGAGTGTACGGTCTGGAAACACCATATATTTT. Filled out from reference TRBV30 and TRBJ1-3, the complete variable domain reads SQTIHQWPATLVQPVGSPLSLECTVEGTSNPNLYWYRQAAGRGLQLLFYSVGIGQISSEVPQNLSASRPQDRQFILSSKKLLLSDSGFYLCAWSVRSGNTIYFGEGSWLTVV.